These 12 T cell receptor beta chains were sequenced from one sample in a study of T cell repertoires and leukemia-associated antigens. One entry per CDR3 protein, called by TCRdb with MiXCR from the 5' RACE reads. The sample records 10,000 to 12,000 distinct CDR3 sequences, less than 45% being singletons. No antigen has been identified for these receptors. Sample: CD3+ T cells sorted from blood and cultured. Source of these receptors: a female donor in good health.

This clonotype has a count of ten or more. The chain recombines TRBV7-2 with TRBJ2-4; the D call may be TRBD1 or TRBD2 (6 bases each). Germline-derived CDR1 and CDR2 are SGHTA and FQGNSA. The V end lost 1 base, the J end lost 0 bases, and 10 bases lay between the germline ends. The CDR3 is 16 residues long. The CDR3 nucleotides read TGTGCCAGCAGCTTAGAAGGGGGGCTAGCCAAAAACATTCAGTACTTC. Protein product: CASSLEGGLAKNIQYF. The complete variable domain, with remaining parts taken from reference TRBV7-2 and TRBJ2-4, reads GAGVSQSPSNKVTEKGKDVELRCDPISGHTALYWYRQSLGQGLEFLIYFQGNSAPDKSGLPSDRFSAERTGGSVSTLTIQRTQQEDSAVYLCASSLEGGLAKNIQYFGAGTRLSVL.

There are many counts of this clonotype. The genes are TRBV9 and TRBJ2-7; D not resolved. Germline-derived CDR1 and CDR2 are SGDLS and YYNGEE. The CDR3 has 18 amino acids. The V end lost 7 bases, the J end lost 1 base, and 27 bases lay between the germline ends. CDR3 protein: CASAPTRKTWPVSYEQYF. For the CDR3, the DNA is TGTGCCAGCGCCCCGACCCGGAAAACTTGGCCGGTATCCTACGAGCAGTACTTC.

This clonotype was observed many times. The CDR3 DNA reads as TGTGCCAGTAGTATGGGACTAGCGGGAACAGATACGCAGTATTTT. Its translation: CASSMGLAGTDTQYF. The rearrangement joins TRBV19 to TRBJ2-3; TRBD2 aligns across 13 bases. This CDR3 is built from 15 residues. V was pared by 3 bases and J by 3 bases, with 0 bases of the junction left unmatched. Germline lookup yields CDR1 LNHDA and CDR2 SQIVND (reference sequence).

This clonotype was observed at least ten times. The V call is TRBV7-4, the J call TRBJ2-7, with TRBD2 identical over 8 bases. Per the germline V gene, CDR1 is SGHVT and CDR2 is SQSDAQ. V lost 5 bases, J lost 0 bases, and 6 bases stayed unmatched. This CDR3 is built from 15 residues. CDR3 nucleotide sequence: TGTGCCAGCAGCCCGGGGGGGAGGGGCTCCTACGAGCAGTACTTC. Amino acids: CASSPGGRGSYEQYF. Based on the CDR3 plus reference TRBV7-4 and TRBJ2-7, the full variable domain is GAGVSQSPRYKVAKRGRDVALRCDSISGHVTLYWYRQTLGQGSEVLTYSQSDAQRDKSGRPSGRFSAERPERSVSTLKIQRTEQGDSAVYLCASSPGGRGSYEQYFGPGTRLTVT.

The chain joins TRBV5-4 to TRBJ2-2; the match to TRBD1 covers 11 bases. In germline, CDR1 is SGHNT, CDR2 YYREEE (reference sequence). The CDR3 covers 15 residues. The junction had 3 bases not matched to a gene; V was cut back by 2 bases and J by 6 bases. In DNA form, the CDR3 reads TGTGCCAGCAGCTTTGGACAGGGGGCCGCCGGGGAGCTGTTTTTT. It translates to CASSFGQGAAGELFF.

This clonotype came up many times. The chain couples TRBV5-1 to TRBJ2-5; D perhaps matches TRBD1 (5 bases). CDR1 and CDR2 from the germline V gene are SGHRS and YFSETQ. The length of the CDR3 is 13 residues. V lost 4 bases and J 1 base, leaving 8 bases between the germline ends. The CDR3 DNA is TGCGCCAGCAGCCGACAGTCCCAAGAGACCCAGTACTTC. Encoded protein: CASSRQSQETQYF. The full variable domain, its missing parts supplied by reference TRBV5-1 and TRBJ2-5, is KAGVTQTPRYLIKTRGQQVTLSCSPISGHRSVSWYQQTPGQGLQFLFEYFSETQRNKGNFPGRFSGRQFSNSRSEMNVSTLELGDSALYLCASSRQSQETQYFGPGTRLLVL.

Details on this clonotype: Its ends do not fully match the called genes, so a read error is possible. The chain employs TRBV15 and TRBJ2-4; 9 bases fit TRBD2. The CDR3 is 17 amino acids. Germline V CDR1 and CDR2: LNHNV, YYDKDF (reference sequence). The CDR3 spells CTTSRQRLAEGKNIQYF. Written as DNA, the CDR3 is TGTACCACCAGCAGACAACGACTAGCGGAGGGCAAAAACATTCAGTACTTC.

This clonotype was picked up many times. For the CDR3, the DNA is TGTGCCAGCAGCCCCTGGACTAGCGGGAGTAGGGACAAAAACATTCAGTACTTC. As protein: CASSPWTSGSRDKNIQYF. V gene TRBV7-9 combines with J gene TRBJ2-4; 13 bases map to TRBD2. V was clipped by 5 bases and J by 3 bases; unmatched bases: 10. The germline V gene has CDR1 SEHNR and CDR2 FQNEAQ (reference sequence). The CDR3 length is 18 residues. The full variable domain, in which reference TRBV7-9 and TRBJ2-4 provide the parts outside the CDR3, is DTGVSQNPRHKITKRGQNVTFRCDPISEHNRLYWYRQTLGQGPEFLTYFQNEAQLEKSRLLSDRFSAERPKGSFSTLEIQRTEQGDSAMYLCASSPWTSGSRDKNIQYFGAGTRLSVL.

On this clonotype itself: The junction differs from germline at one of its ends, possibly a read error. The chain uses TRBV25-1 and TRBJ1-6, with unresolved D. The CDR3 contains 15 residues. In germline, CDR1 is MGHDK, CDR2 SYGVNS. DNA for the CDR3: TGTGTCAGCAGTGGGTCTCCAGGAGGCTTTTCACCCCTCCACTTT. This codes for CVSSGSPGGFSPLHF.

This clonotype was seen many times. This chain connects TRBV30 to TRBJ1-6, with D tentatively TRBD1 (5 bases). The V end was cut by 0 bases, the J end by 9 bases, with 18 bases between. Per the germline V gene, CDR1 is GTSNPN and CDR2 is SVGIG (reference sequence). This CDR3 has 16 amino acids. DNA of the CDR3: TGTGCCTGGAGTGTCCGGGACCCTCAAGTGGGTTCACCCCTCCACTTT. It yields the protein CAWSVRDPQVGSPLHF.

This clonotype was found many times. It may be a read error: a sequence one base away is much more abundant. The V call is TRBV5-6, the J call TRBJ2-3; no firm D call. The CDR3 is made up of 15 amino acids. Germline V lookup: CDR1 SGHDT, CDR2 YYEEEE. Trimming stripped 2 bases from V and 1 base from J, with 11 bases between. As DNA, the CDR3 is TGTGCCAGCAGCTTAAGACTCATTTGCACAGATACGCAGTATTTT. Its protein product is CASSLRLICTDTQYF.

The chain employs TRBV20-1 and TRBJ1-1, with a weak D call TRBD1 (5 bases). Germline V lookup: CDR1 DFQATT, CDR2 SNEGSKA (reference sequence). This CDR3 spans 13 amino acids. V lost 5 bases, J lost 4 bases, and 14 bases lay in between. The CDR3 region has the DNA TGCAGTGCTTTGACTGGGGGGGGCACTGAAGCTTTCTTT. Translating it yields CSALTGGGTEAFF.